One sample yielded the 27 T cell receptor beta chains listed below, sequenced in a study of spatial heterogeneity in lung cancer. Time point of the sample: blood at routine non-recurrence follow-up after resection. A single record per CDR3 protein comes from TCRdb applying MiXCR to the 5' RACE reads. The data hold around 44,000 distinct CDR3 sequences, with about 10% observed a single time. The source was PBMCs, collected at follow-up. Every receptor here comes from a female donor with early-stage non-small cell lung cancer.

This clonotype was seen many times. DNA of the CDR3: TGTGCCAGCAGCGGGGAGGGGGGAGATACGCAGTATTTT. This sequence encodes CASSGEGGDTQYF. The chain couples TRBV7-2 to TRBJ2-3; tentatively, D is TRBD2 (7 bases). Trimming removed 5 bases from V and 5 bases from J, with 11 bases in between. In germline, CDR1 is SGHTA, CDR2 FQGNSA. The CDR3 runs to 13 residues.

This clonotype counts as medium-sized. In nucleotides, the CDR3 is TGTGCCAGCAGCCGGCAAGGGGGTATCTATGGCTACACCTTC. It is translated as CASSRQGGIYGYTF. This rearrangement joins TRBV3-1 to TRBJ1-2; a possible D gene is TRBD1 (6 bases). Germline V CDR1 and CDR2: LGHDT, YNNKEL (reference sequence). V lost 4 bases to trimming and J lost 4 bases, with 13 bases between them. The CDR3 is made up of 14 amino acids.

CDR3 DNA: TGTGCCAGCAGCCAAAGCGTGGATAGTGGGGCCAACGTCCTGACTTTC. It translates to CASSQSVDSGANVLTF. V and J are TRBV3-1 and TRBJ2-6, with D unresolved. V was cut by 2 bases and J by 3 bases, with 11 bases left in between. Germline CDR1 LGHDT, CDR2 YNNKEL (reference sequence). The CDR3 is 16 residues long.

This clonotype was picked up many times. This rearrangement joins TRBV9 to TRBJ2-7; D perhaps matches TRBD2 (5 bases). Germline assignment: CDR1 SGDLS and CDR2 YYNGEE. V shed 0 bases and J shed 0 bases, with 7 bases lying between them. The CDR3 is 14 residues long. The CDR3 bases are TGTGCCAGCAGCGTAGGAGGGCTCTCCTACGAGCAGTACTTC. It encodes CASSVGGLSYEQYF.

The chain is built from TRBV7-7 and TRBJ2-3; D not certain. The CDR3 contains 13 residues. CDR1 is SSHAT, CDR2 FNYEAQ, per germline (reference sequence). The V end lost 1 base, the J end lost 4 bases, and 6 bases lay between the germline ends. This CDR3 is CASSLGRPDTQYF. The CDR3 DNA reads as TGTGCCAGCAGCTTAGGACGCCCAGATACGCAGTATTTT.

This clonotype came up many times. The chain employs TRBV4-1 and TRBJ2-4; D call uncertain. Germline V gene lookup returns CDR1 MGHRA and CDR2 YSYEKL. The ends were cut back, 1 base at V and 2 bases at J, with 15 bases in the middle. This CDR3 spans 17 amino acids. The CDR3 sequence: CASSQGPQTGPKNIQYF. The DNA of the CDR3 is TGCGCCAGCAGCCAAGGCCCCCAAACGGGTCCCAAAAACATTCAGTACTTC.

The CDR3 nucleotides read TGTGCCAGCAGCGGTCTGGGGGCTGAAGCTTTCTTT. Its translation: CASSGLGAEAFF. This rearrangement joins TRBV9 to TRBJ1-1; tentatively, D is TRBD1 (5 bases). The CDR3 consists of 12 residues. Germline V gene sequence: CDR1 SGDLS, CDR2 YYNGEE. The V and J ends lost 3 bases and 6 bases respectively, with 9 bases between them.

Many counts were recorded for this clonotype. The chain carries TRBV10-3 and TRBJ2-2; D remains ambiguous. Trimming removed 0 bases from V and 0 bases from J, with 8 bases in between. The CDR3 contains 16 residues. Germline loops: CDR1 ENHRY, CDR2 SYGVKD. The CDR3 loop is CAISESAFANTGELFF. Written as DNA, the CDR3 is TGTGCCATCAGTGAGTCAGCGTTCGCGAACACCGGGGAGCTGTTTTTT.

By sample share, this clonotype is medium-sized (0.01 to 0.1%). This chain uses TRBV9 with TRBJ1-1; tentatively, D is TRBD1 (5 bases). Trimming took 0 bases from V and 5 from J, leaving 11 bases between them. Germline-derived CDR1 and CDR2 are SGDLS and YYNGEE. The CDR3 sequence is 14 residues long. CDR3 nucleotide sequence: TGTGCCAGCAGCGTAGCTAGCGGGGGAACTGAAGCTTTCTTT. Amino acids: CASSVASGGTEAFF.

The chain carries TRBV7-9 and TRBJ1-1; 9 nucleotides align to TRBD1. The CDR3 spans 16 residues. With V trimmed by 4 bases and J by 6 bases, 12 bases remained unmatched. Germline CDR1 SEHNR, CDR2 FQNEAQ (reference sequence). CDR3 protein: CASSSPVGTGYPEAFF. The CDR3 coding sequence is TGTGCCAGCAGCTCCCCTGTAGGGACAGGGTACCCTGAAGCTTTCTTT.

Of note for this clonotype: A much larger clone lies a single base off, so this may be a read error. The chain couples TRBV7-9 to TRBJ2-4, with D unclear. From germline, CDR1 is SEHNR and CDR2 FQNEAQ (reference sequence). The length of the CDR3 is 17 residues. CDR3 DNA: TGTGGCAGCAGCTTACTTCCCACTCCCTTAGCCAAAAACATTCAGTACTTC. Amino acid sequence: CGSSLLPTPLAKNIQYF.

This clonotype was counted many times. The V call is TRBV10-3, the J call TRBJ1-1; maybe TRBD1 (5 bases). There are 12 residues in the CDR3. Trimming pared 3 bases from V and 5 bases from J, leaving 7 bases between. Looked up from germline, CDR1 is ENHRY and CDR2 is SYGVKD. The CDR3 loop reads CAISEWGTEAFF. In DNA, the CDR3 is TGTGCCATCAGTGAATGGGGGACTGAAGCTTTCTTT.

The chain recombines TRBV28 with TRBJ1-2, with unresolved D. Germline lookup yields CDR1 MDHEN and CDR2 SYDVKM. V dropped 5 bases and J dropped 8 bases, with 9 bases sitting between them. This CDR3 is 11 amino acids long. CDR3 sequence: CASSDTAGYTF. The CDR3 coding sequence is TGTGCCAGCAGTGACACGGCCGGCTACACCTTC.

The chain links TRBV7-3 to TRBJ2-5; 7 bases align to TRBD2. The CDR3 is made up of 14 amino acids. Germline values: CDR1 SGHTA, CDR2 FQGTGA. Trimming took 3 bases from V and 5 from J; bases not matched to a gene: 6. The DNA for the CDR3 is TGTGCCAGCAGCTTGCGCGGGGGTATGGAGACCCAGTACTTC. Amino acid sequence: CASSLRGGMETQYF.

This clonotype came up a few times. The V gene is TRBV28, the J gene TRBJ1-2; 7 bases agree with TRBD1. CDR1 MDHEN and CDR2 SYDVKM come from the germline V gene. The J segment lost 4 bases and the V segment lost 2 bases, leaving 13 bases of the junction unmatched. The CDR3 sequence is 17 residues long. CDR3 sequence reads: CASSLMWTGVRGYGYTF. Written as DNA, the CDR3 is TGTGCCAGCAGTTTAATGTGGACAGGAGTCAGGGGCTATGGCTACACCTTC.

This clonotype has ten or more counts. The V gene is TRBV6-4, the J gene TRBJ2-3, with a possible D match to TRBD2 (6 bases). Germline V CDR1 and CDR2: MRHNA, SNTAGT. This CDR3 comprises 15 residues. V lost 3 bases, J lost 3 bases, and 13 bases lay in between. The CDR3, as DNA: TGTGCCAGCAGTGAACTAGCTGGTGATACAGATACGCAGTATTTT. Its translation is CASSELAGDTDTQYF.

The V and J genes are TRBV7-2 and TRBJ2-3; 7 nucleotides line up with TRBD1. The CDR3 contains 16 residues. Trimming at V came to 5 bases and at J to 0 bases, leaving 8 bases not matched to a gene. The V gene's germline CDR1 is SGHTA and CDR2 FQGNSA. CDR3 bases: TGTGCCAGCAGCCTTAGACAGGGTGCTAGCACAGATACGCAGTATTTT. It translates to CASSLRQGASTDTQYF.

This clonotype appeared a few times. CDR3 DNA sequence: TGTGCCAGCAGTTTATCAGGGGCTCAAAGCACAGATACGCAGTATTTT. It is translated as CASSLSGAQSTDTQYF. The J gene is TRBJ2-3, the V gene TRBV27; tentatively, D is TRBD1 (5 bases). V was clipped by 0 bases and J by 0 bases, with 10 bases between them. CDR1 is MNHEY, CDR2 SMNVEV, per germline (reference sequence). CDR3 length: 16 residues.

The chain has TRBV28 and TRBJ1-3; D gene unclear. Germline CDR1 reads MDHEN; CDR2 reads SYDVKM. This CDR3 has 11 amino acids. V was trimmed by 5 bases and J by 8 bases, leaving 7 bases between them. CDR3 DNA sequence: TGTGCCAGCAGTCGTGGTGACACCATATATTTT. Its translation is CASSRGDTIYF.

This clonotype was detected only a few times. This chain joins TRBV6-2 or TRBV6-3 and TRBJ1-2, with D possibly being TRBD1 (5 bases). Germline assignment: CDR1 MNHEY and CDR2 SVGEGT. The CDR3 is 14 amino acids. V lost 0 bases and J lost 8, with 13 bases in between. The CDR3 DNA follows: TGTGCCAGCAGTTACTCCGCAGGGACTGGCGGCTACACCTTC. Encoded protein: CASSYSAGTGGYTF.

This chain uses TRBV6-6 with TRBJ1-1; D is unclear. Germline loops: CDR1 MNHNY, CDR2 SVGAGI (reference sequence). This CDR3 is 13 amino acids long. V was cut by 8 bases and J by 1 base, with 11 bases left in between. Here the CDR3 reads CASPPAANTEAFF. CDR3 sequence (DNA): TGTGCCAGCCCCCCCGCAGCGAACACTGAAGCTTTCTTT.

Many counts were recorded for this clonotype. The chain uses TRBV29-1 and TRBJ1-1; no reliable D call. Trimming removed 7 bases at V and 1 base at J, with 19 bases between. Germline CDR1 reads SQVTM; CDR2 reads ANQGSEA. The CDR3 is made up of 15 amino acids. CDR3 loop: CSAASRAGGNTEAFF. The CDR3 coding sequence is TGCAGCGCCGCGTCGAGGGCAGGAGGGAACACTGAAGCTTTCTTT.

This clonotype showed up many times. Germline is not matched at one junction end, which may reflect a read error. DNA of the CDR3: TGTGCTAGCAGCCCCGCAGGGGGAGGACAAGAGACCCAGTACTTC. Amino acids: CASSPAGGGQETQYF. The rearrangement joins TRBV7-7 to TRBJ2-5, with D tentatively TRBD1 (7 bases). The CDR3 is 15 residues long. Germline values: CDR1 SSHAT, CDR2 FNYEAQ (reference sequence).

A few counts support this clonotype. The chain links TRBV28 to TRBJ1-5, with D maybe TRBD1 (6 bases). Germline CDR1 reads MDHEN; CDR2 reads SYDVKM. This CDR3 is built from 13 residues. Trimming cost V 8 bases and J 8 bases, with 16 bases left between them. The CDR3 DNA follows: TGTGCCAGCCTCCCCTCACAGGGAGAGCCCCAGCATTTT. This sequence encodes CASLPSQGEPQHF. Based on the CDR3 plus reference TRBV28 and TRBJ1-5, the full variable domain is DVKVTQSSRYLVKRTGEKVFLECVQDMDHENMFWYRQDPGLGLRLIYFSYDVKMKEKGDIPEGYSVSREKKERFSLILESASTNQTSMYLCASLPSQGEPQHFGDGTRLSIL.

The V call is TRBV2, the J call TRBJ2-6; 9 nucleotides line up with TRBD2. CDR1 and CDR2 (germline): SNHLY, FYNNEI. The CDR3 totals 15 residues. The junction had 4 bases not matched to a gene; V was cut back by 6 bases and J by 4 bases. CDR3 in amino acids: CASRRTSAGANVLTF. The CDR3 DNA is TGTGCCAGCAGAAGGACTAGCGCCGGGGCCAACGTCCTGACTTTC.

With regard to this clonotype: One junction end disagrees with the germline gene, perhaps due to a read error. This chain links TRBV2 with TRBJ1-3; no reliable D call. The CDR3 runs to 15 residues. CDR1 and CDR2 (germline): SNHLY, FYNNEI. As DNA, the CDR3 is TGTGTCAGCAGTGACCCGGGATCCTCTGGAAACACCATATATTTT. Translation gives CVSSDPGSSGNTIYF. The whole variable domain, filled in from reference TRBV2 and TRBJ1-3, reads EPEVTQTPSHQVTQMGQEVILRCVPISNHLYFYWYRQILGQKVEFLVSFYNNEISEKSEIFDDQFSVERPDGSNFTLKIRSTKLEDSAMYFCVSSDPGSSGNTIYFGEGSWLTVV.

The V call is TRBV28, the J call TRBJ2-7; D not resolved. There are 14 residues in the CDR3. Germline CDR1 MDHEN, CDR2 SYDVKM. V was cut by 5 bases and J by 2 bases, with 13 bases left in between. The CDR3 sequence: CASSQPTDTYEQYF. The CDR3 nucleotides are TGTGCCAGCAGTCAACCGACTGACACCTACGAGCAGTACTTC.